This passage covers 29 T cell receptor beta chains from one sample sequenced in a study of cytomegalovirus exposure and HLA in healthy donors (dated by TCRdb to the late 2010s). Libraries were made using the immunoSEQ multiplex PCR assay. For the multiplex PCR, a mixture combining 60 forward primers for TCR Vbeta segments and 13 reverse primers for TCR Jbeta segments was used. The immuneACCESS repertoire file appears here via TCRdb, limited to in-frame rearrangements. These files lack a portion of the clones; in checked studies, under half of the deficit traces to unresolved V genes, and the cause of the others is not known. A total of around 230,000 clones appear in this sample, around 84% of them only once. The ten largest make up about 0.22% of the sample. Sequencing was carried out using PBMCs. These receptors all stem from a girl aged 2 to 9 in good health and CMV-seronegative.

The chain carries TRBV18 and TRBJ2-1, with TRBD1 matching over 7 bases. In germline, CDR1 is KGHSH, CDR2 LQKENI. The V segment lost 1 base and the J segment 6 bases; nucleotides outside the gene matches: 3. CDR3 length equals 14 residues. CDR3 residues: CASSPRTGSNEQFF. The CDR3 coding sequence is TGTGCCAGCTCACCACGGACAGGCTCCAATGAGCAGTTCTTC.

This clone has just a few counts. V is TRBV6-5 and J is TRBJ1-1, with D perhaps TRBD1 (5 bases). The CDR3 runs 12 residues. Trimming cost V 0 bases and J 12 bases, with 11 bases left between them. Germline CDR1 and CDR2: MNHEY and SVGAGI. The CDR3 protein is CASSYSSQGPFF. CDR3 coding DNA: TGTGCCAGCAGTTACTCGAGCCAGGGTCCTTTCTTT.

CDR3 loop: CASSQAGSGGAYEQYF. The CDR3 DNA follows: TGTGCCAGCAGCCAAGCGGGGTCGGGGGGGGCCTACGAGCAGTACTTC. The genes are TRBV4-2 and TRBJ2-7; TRBD2 agrees at 8 bases. CDR3 size: 16 residues. Germline V gene lookup returns CDR1 LGHNA and CDR2 YNFKEQ. V shed 1 base, J shed 2 bases, and the junction held 7 bases outside the gene matches.

This chain joins TRBV29-1 and TRBJ1-2, with a weak D call TRBD1 (6 bases). Germline CDR1 reads SQVTM; CDR2 reads ANQGSEA. This CDR3 is built from 12 residues. The V and J ends lost 2 bases and 4 bases respectively, with 8 bases between them. CDR3 in amino acids: CSVERGGYGYTF. The CDR3, as DNA: TGCAGCGTTGAAAGGGGGGGCTATGGCTACACCTTC.

This rearrangement joins TRBV15 to TRBJ1-2, with a tentative D call TRBD1 (5 bases). Deletions cut 5 bases from V and 0 bases from J, with 7 bases between. This CDR3 spans 13 amino acids. Germline V gives CDR1 LNHNV, CDR2 YYDKDF (reference sequence). The CDR3: CATSLTANYGYTF. The CDR3 DNA reads as TGTGCCACCAGCCTGACAGCTAACTATGGCTACACCTTC.

The gene calls are TRBV6-1 and TRBJ2-1; 7 bases agree with TRBD2. Unmatched junction bases numbered 12, after V lost 5 bases and J lost 8 bases. This CDR3 comprises 15 residues. CDR1 is MNHNS, CDR2 SASEGT, per germline. The CDR3 protein is CASSPLMGGVDEQFF. DNA for the CDR3: TGTGCCAGCAGTCCCCTCATGGGGGGGGTGGATGAGCAGTTCTTC.

The chain combines TRBV4-1 with TRBJ2-5, with 11 bases that match TRBD1. J lost 4 bases, V lost 0 bases, and 4 bases had no gene match. Germline V lookup: CDR1 MGHRA, CDR2 YSYEKL. The CDR3 loop spans 16 amino acids. DNA for the CDR3: TGCGCCAGCAGCCAAGATTGGACAGGGGGCACAGAGACCCAGTACTTC. Protein product: CASSQDWTGGTETQYF.

The chain couples TRBV7-9 to TRBJ2-5, with TRBD2 identical over 11 bases. V was clipped by 8 bases and J by 4 bases; unmatched bases: 6. This CDR3 comprises 14 residues. Germline CDR1 reads SEHNR; CDR2 reads FQNEAQ (reference sequence). CDR3 protein: CASETSGIGETQYF. The CDR3 region has the DNA TGTGCCAGCGAGACTAGCGGGATTGGAGAGACCCAGTACTTC.

The chain couples TRBV5-1 to TRBJ2-1, with TRBD2 identical over 10 bases. The CDR3 is made up of 18 amino acids. Germline V lookup: CDR1 SGHRS, CDR2 YFSETQ. V lost 2 bases and J lost 2; bases outside the gene matches: 10. CDR3: CASSFVLAGPWAYNEQFF. DNA for the CDR3: TGCGCCAGCAGCTTTGTACTAGCGGGGCCTTGGGCCTACAATGAGCAGTTCTTC.

The chain employs TRBV2 and TRBJ2-7; 8 bases are shared with TRBD2. From germline, CDR1 is SNHLY and CDR2 FYNNEI. This CDR3 spans 22 amino acids. V trimming: 5 bases; J trimming: 0 bases; junction bases outside the gene matches: 27. The CDR3: CASSHLPGSTNRSGNRSYEQYF. The CDR3 DNA reads TGTGCCAGCAGTCACCTTCCGGGATCCACAAACCGTAGCGGGAACCGCTCCTACGAGCAGTACTTC.

The CDR3 reads CATLIKDSTGELFF. For the CDR3, the DNA is TGTGCCACCCTAATTAAGGACAGCACCGGGGAGCTGTTTTTT. The chain employs TRBV19 and TRBJ2-2; D might be TRBD1 (6 bases). The germline gives CDR1 LNHDA, CDR2 SQIVND (reference sequence). V lost 10 bases to trimming and J lost 4 bases, with 16 bases between them. The CDR3 has 14 residues. Complete variable domain (other parts from reference TRBV19 and TRBJ2-2): DGGITQSPKYLFRKEGQNVTLSCEQNLNHDAMYWYRQDPGQGLRLIYYSQIVNDFQKGDIAEGYSVSREKKESFPLTVTSAQKNPTAFYLCATLIKDSTGELFFGEGSRLTVL.

This chain connects TRBV4-2 to TRBJ2-3; 8 bases line up with TRBD2. From germline, CDR1 is LGHNA and CDR2 YNFKEQ. V dropped 0 bases and J dropped 1; count of bases not matched to a gene: 0. CDR3 length: 15 amino acids. CDR3 sequence reads: CASSQELAGTDTQYF. The DNA for the CDR3 is TGTGCCAGCAGCCAAGAACTAGCGGGCACAGATACGCAGTATTTT.

The chain uses TRBV5-4 and TRBJ1-2, with D unresolved. Germline V lookup: CDR1 SGHNT, CDR2 YYREEE (reference sequence). Trimming stripped 4 bases from V and 1 base from J, with 11 bases between. This CDR3 has 14 residues. The CDR3 spells CASSLAGDNYGYTF. The CDR3 region has the DNA TGTGCCAGCAGCCTGGCCGGGGATAACTATGGCTACACCTTC.

J is TRBJ2-7 and V is TRBV10-1, with D possibly matching TRBD1 (5 bases). V lost 2 bases, J lost 0 bases, and 8 bases lay in between. This CDR3 is built from 14 residues. CDR1 is WNHNN and CDR2 is SYGVQD in the germline V gene (reference sequence). The CDR3 nucleotides read TGCGCCAGCAGTGAGGACAGCTTCTCCTACGAGCAGTACTTC. It yields the protein CASSEDSFSYEQYF.

This rearrangement joins TRBV5-4 to TRBJ1-1, with unresolved D. Germline V CDR1 and CDR2: SGHNT, YYREEE (reference sequence). The V end was cut by 2 bases, the J end by 0 bases, with 11 bases between. The CDR3 sequence is 15 residues long. The CDR3 loop is CASSFEAGLNTEAFF. DNA for the CDR3: TGTGCCAGCAGCTTCGAGGCGGGCCTGAACACTGAAGCTTTCTTT. The complete variable domain, with remaining parts taken from reference TRBV5-4 and TRBJ1-1, reads ETGVTQSPTHLIKTRGQQVTLRCSSQSGHNTVSWYQQALGQGPQFIFQYYREEENGRGNFPPRFSGLQFPNYSSELNVNALELDDSALYLCASSFEAGLNTEAFFGQGTRLTVV.

V and J are TRBV20-1 and TRBJ1-2, with D maybe TRBD1 (6 bases). The germline V gene encodes CDR1 DFQATT and CDR2 SNEGSKA (reference sequence). The CDR3 spans 11 residues. Trimming pared 6 bases from V and 6 bases from J, leaving 11 bases between. CDR3 residues: CSALTGDGYTF. CDR3 nucleotide sequence: TGCAGTGCCCTGACAGGTGATGGCTACACCTTC.

This clone has a single count. The V and J genes are TRBV7-9 and TRBJ1-1; a weak D match, TRBD1 (6 bases). V was pared by 5 bases and J by 1 base, with 17 bases between. Germline V gene data show CDR1 as SEHNR and CDR2 as FQNEAQ (reference sequence). This CDR3 comprises 16 residues. CDR3 in amino acids: CASSHLSGEGNTEAFF. CDR3 in DNA: TGTGCCAGCAGCCACCTCTCAGGGGAGGGGAACACTGAAGCTTTCTTT. The variable domain in full, completed from reference TRBV7-9 and TRBJ1-1, reads DTGVSQNPRHKITKRGQNVTFRCDPISEHNRLYWYRQTLGQGPEFLTYFQNEAQLEKSRLLSDRFSAERPKGSFSTLEIQRTEQGDSAMYLCASSHLSGEGNTEAFFGQGTRLTVV.

The chain joins TRBV6-1 to TRBJ2-7; 11 nucleotides align to TRBD2. Germline V gene lookup returns CDR1 MNHNS and CDR2 SASEGT. V was clipped by 2 bases and J by 6 bases; unmatched bases: 9. The CDR3 consists of 16 residues. The CDR3 DNA reads TGTGCCAGCAGTGAACGGCTAGCGGGAGGTTTTGTCGAGCAGTACTTC. Translation gives CASSERLAGGFVEQYF.

This chain connects TRBV5-1 to TRBJ2-3; D is possibly TRBD2 (5 bases). Per germline, CDR1 SGHRS and CDR2 YFSETQ. The CDR3 is made up of 15 amino acids. The V and J ends lost 0 bases and 0 bases respectively, with 8 bases between them. CDR3 in DNA: TGCGCCAGCAGCTTGGGACTACCAAGCACAGATACGCAGTATTTT. Translation gives CASSLGLPSTDTQYF.

V and J are TRBV13 and TRBJ1-3; possible D gene TRBD1, 6 bases. Trimming took off 5 bases at V and 1 base at J, with 12 bases between the two ends. There are 15 residues in the CDR3. Germline V gene lookup returns CDR1 PRHDT and CDR2 FYEKMQ (reference sequence). For the CDR3, the DNA is TGTGCCAGCAGCCCACAGGGAAGGTCTGGAAACACCATATATTTT. Its protein product is CASSPQGRSGNTIYF.

V usage is TRBV19 and J usage is TRBJ1-1; a possible D gene is TRBD1 (6 bases). The V gene's germline CDR1 is LNHDA and CDR2 SQIVND (reference sequence). The V gene lost 7 bases and the J gene lost 7 bases, with 13 bases spanning the gap. CDR3 length: 12 amino acids. CDR3 sequence: CASIPRGGEAFF. The CDR3 DNA reads as TGTGCCAGTATCCCAAGGGGGGGTGAAGCTTTCTTT.

The table lists this clone with a count of one. This chain joins TRBV4-1 and TRBJ2-5; tentatively, D is TRBD2 (6 bases). The CDR3 runs 15 residues. Per germline, CDR1 MGHRA and CDR2 YSYEKL. The V and J ends lost 0 bases and 8 bases respectively, with 16 bases between them. The chain's CDR3 is CASSQEGLRLVTQYF. CDR3 bases: TGCGCCAGCAGCCAAGAGGGACTTCGACTGGTAACCCAGTACTTC.

The rearrangement links TRBV19 to TRBJ2-1, with 8 bases identical to TRBD2. CDR1 and CDR2 (germline): LNHDA, SQIVND (reference sequence). J gave up 4 bases and V 7 bases, and 15 bases lay outside the gene matches. The CDR3 has 17 amino acids. The CDR3 region is CASTSRGTGGLYNEQFF. For the CDR3, the DNA is TGTGCCAGTACTTCCAGGGGAACGGGGGGGCTTTACAATGAGCAGTTCTTC.

The chain employs TRBV7-9 and TRBJ2-7; 10 nucleotides align to TRBD2. J was trimmed by 1 base and V by 4 bases; bases with no gene match: 4. Looked up from germline, CDR1 is SEHNR and CDR2 is FQNEAQ (reference sequence). There are 15 residues in the CDR3. Written as DNA, the CDR3 is TGTGCCAGCAGCTACCTAGCGGGAGCTTCCTACGAGCAGTACTTC. It translates to CASSYLAGASYEQYF.

This clone was detected a few times. The CDR3 nucleotides read TGTGCCAGCAGTGGAACTTGGACAGGGCGAGGCTATGGCTACACCTTC. It encodes CASSGTWTGRGYGYTF. This chain uses TRBV6-1 with TRBJ1-2, with 8 bases that match TRBD1. CDR1 and CDR2 (germline): MNHNS, SASEGT. The V gene end was trimmed by 4 bases and the J gene end by 4 bases; junction bases not matched to a gene: 11. This CDR3 contains 16 residues.

The V gene is TRBV6-1, the J gene TRBJ2-5; the match to TRBD2 covers 9 bases. V lost 2 bases to trimming and J lost 5 bases; unmatched junction nucleotides: 18. CDR1 and CDR2 from the germline V gene are MNHNS and SASEGT. This CDR3 spans 19 amino acids. In nucleotides, the CDR3 is TGTGCCAGCAGTGAATTTGGCGGGGGGGGCATAGGTATTTCGGAGACCCAGTACTTC. Translated, it gives CASSEFGGGGIGISETQYF.

The chain employs TRBV2 and TRBJ1-6; 8 bases are a match to TRBD1. The CDR3 is 15 residues long. V dropped 0 bases and J dropped 7; count of bases not matched to a gene: 2. Looked up from germline, CDR1 is SNHLY and CDR2 is FYNNEI. The CDR3 coding sequence is TGTGCCAGCAGTGAAGCTAGGACAGGGAATTCACCCCTCCACTTT. It translates to CASSEARTGNSPLHF.

This chain connects TRBV30 to TRBJ1-1; TRBD1 aligns across 8 bases. This CDR3 spans 13 amino acids. The V segment lost 2 bases and the J segment 7 bases; nucleotides outside the gene matches: 6. The germline CDR1 and CDR2 sequences are GTSNPN and SVGIG (reference sequence). This chain's CDR3 is CAWSLGGTGEAFF. The CDR3, as DNA: TGTGCCTGGAGTCTGGGGGGGACAGGTGAAGCTTTCTTT.

The chain links TRBV5-1 to TRBJ2-1; 8 bases align to TRBD1. With 4 bases clipped from V and 5 bases from J, the junction kept 17 bases outside the gene matches. Germline CDR1 SGHRS, CDR2 YFSETQ. This CDR3 is built from 18 residues. CDR3 amino acids: CASSPSDREIAIDNEQFF. Written as DNA, the CDR3 is TGCGCCAGCAGCCCCTCGGACAGGGAAATAGCTATTGACAATGAGCAGTTCTTC. The full variable domain, its missing parts supplied by reference TRBV5-1 and TRBJ2-1, is KAGVTQTPRYLIKTRGQQVTLSCSPISGHRSVSWYQQTPGQGLQFLFEYFSETQRNKGNFPGRFSGRQFSNSRSEMNVSTLELGDSALYLCASSPSDREIAIDNEQFFGPGTRLTVL.